This is a list of T cell receptor beta chains from one sample in a study of blood T cell repertoires in COVID-19. The table came from immunoSEQ multiplex PCR; TCRdb's copy has only in-frame clones and leaves some out. The table has approximately 110,000 clones, 80% to 90% seen once. The sequenced material came from peripheral blood. These receptors were collected from an elderly woman with acute or convalescent COVID-19. CDR3s include the opening cysteine and the closing phenylalanine or tryptophan. A D gene is named only where the DNA matches it firmly. For some rows the clone size is stated as once, few or many, or as a class when expanded; others skip it.

cdr3_nt	cdr3_aa	clone_size	j_call	v_call	d_call
TGTGCCAGCAGCCTTAGTCGTTTTAGCTCCTACAATGAGCAGTTCTTC	CASSLSRFSSYNEQFF	.	TRBJ2-1	TRBV7-2	.
TGCGCCAGCAATGTAGGTCAGGGGGCCTGGAATGAGCAGTTCTTC	CASNVGQGAWNEQFF	.	TRBJ2-1	TRBV5-1	TRBD1
TGTGCCAGCGGGAGGGAGCAGTACTTC	CASGREQYF	.	TRBJ2-7	TRBV2	.
TGTGCCAGCAGCTTGGGGACAGGGGCATCGGTAGGCTATGGCTACACCTTC	CASSLGTGASVGYGYTF	.	TRBJ1-2	TRBV11-2	TRBD1
TGTGCCAGCAGCGCAGGGTTGAGGACTGAAGCTTTCTTT	CASSAGLRTEAFF	.	TRBJ1-1	TRBV9	.
TGTGCCAGCAGCCGGGACAGCTCTGGAAACACCATATATTTT	CASSRDSSGNTIYF	.	TRBJ1-3	TRBV5-4	TRBD1
TGCGCCAGCAGCCAAGATGAGGGGGACAGGCTTGGGAGCTATGGCTACACCTTC	CASSQDEGDRLGSYGYTF	.	TRBJ1-2	TRBV4-1	TRBD1
TGTGCCACCGGTACCCCGGAGACCCAGTACTTC	CATGTPETQYF	.	TRBJ2-5	TRBV10-3	.
TGTGCCAGCAGCTTTGCACAGGGTATCCACGAGCAGTACTTC	CASSFAQGIHEQYF	.	TRBJ2-7	TRBV7-6	.
TGTGCCAGCTCACCATCTACGGGACAGGGAAGGTACGAGCAGTACTTC	CASSPSTGQGRYEQYF	.	TRBJ2-7	TRBV18	TRBD1
TGTGCCAGCAATGGGCAGGGAGGCCACGAGCAGTACTTC	CASNGQGGHEQYF	once	TRBJ2-7	TRBV2	.
TGTGCCAGCAGCTTACTTATGCCAGACAATCAGCCCCAGCATTTT	CASSLLMPDNQPQHF	.	TRBJ1-5	TRBV7-8	.
TGTGCCAGCAGCTCACAGGGCAACAATGAGCAGTTCTTC	CASSSQGNNEQFF	.	TRBJ2-1	TRBV11-2	.
TGCGCCAGCAGCGGGGGGATTTCCTACGAGCAGTACTTC	CASSGGISYEQYF	.	TRBJ2-7	TRBV5-1	.
TGTGCCAGCAGCCCCTCGACAGGGGCCTTCCAGCCCCAGCATTTT	CASSPSTGAFQPQHF	few	TRBJ1-5	TRBV5-6	TRBD1
TGTGCCAGCTCAACTCCGACAGCAACTAATGAAAAACTGTTTTTT	CASSTPTATNEKLFF	.	TRBJ1-4	TRBV18	.
TGCAGCGTTACGACTAGCGGGGGGTACGAGCAGTACTTC	CSVTTSGGYEQYF	.	TRBJ2-7	TRBV29-1	TRBD2
TGTGCCAGCAGCACGGGTCAGCCCCAGCATTTT	CASSTGQPQHF	.	TRBJ1-5	TRBV12-3/TRBV12-4	.
TGTGCCAGCTCACGGTCGTCGGACTCTTATGACCAGTACTTC	CASSRSSDSYDQYF	.	TRBJ2-5	TRBV18	.
TGTGCCAGCAGCTTAAGAGGTCCCCCCTACGAGCAGTACTTC	CASSLRGPPYEQYF	.	TRBJ2-7	TRBV5-4	.
TGTGCCAGCAGCTCCGGGACAGGGTTATACGAGCAGTACTTC	CASSSGTGLYEQYF	few	TRBJ2-7	TRBV7-9	TRBD1
TGTGCCAGCAGTCATAGCTCTGGGGCCAACGTCCTGACTTTC	CASSHSSGANVLTF	.	TRBJ2-6	TRBV27	.
TGCGCCAGCAGCTTGGACAGGTACTATGGCTACACCTTC	CASSLDRYYGYTF	.	TRBJ1-2	TRBV5-1	.
TGTGCCAGCAGCTTAGGGCCAAGTGAAGCTTTCTTT	CASSLGPSEAFF	.	TRBJ1-1	TRBV7-8	.
TGTGCCAGCAGCAACCACCGGGACTCCGATAGCAATCAGCCCCAGCATTTT	CASSNHRDSDSNQPQHF	.	TRBJ1-5	TRBV21-1	.
TGTGCCAGCAGCCCGTGGGGCAACTACGAGCAGTACTTC	CASSPWGNYEQYF	.	TRBJ2-7	TRBV14	.
TGTGCCAGCAGTTACTCGATAAAGTTTCTAGCGGGCGCAAAGGGAGATACGCAGTATTTT	CASSYSIKFLAGAKGDTQYF	.	TRBJ2-3	TRBV6-2/TRBV6-3	TRBD2
TGTGCCAGTATTTCCTTGCCTAATAGCAATCAGCCCCAGCATTTT	CASISLPNSNQPQHF	.	TRBJ1-5	TRBV19	.
TGTGCCAGCAGCGCGACGGACAGTACGGGAAACACCATATATTTT	CASSATDSTGNTIYF	.	TRBJ1-3	TRBV3-1/TRBV3-2	.
TGTGCCTGGGACAGGGGAGGTGGAAACACCATATATTTT	CAWDRGGGNTIYF	once	TRBJ1-3	TRBV30	TRBD1
TGTGCCACCAGCAGAGGTAGGGACACTTACAATGAGCAGTTCTTC	CATSRGRDTYNEQFF	few	TRBJ2-1	TRBV15	.
TGCGCCAGCAGCTTGGCAGGGACAGGGGGGTACAATGAGCAGTTCTTC	CASSLAGTGGYNEQFF	.	TRBJ2-1	TRBV5-1	TRBD1
TGTGCCAGCAGTGATGGGGGGGGGCGGAGCACAGATACGCAGTATTTT	CASSDGGGRSTDTQYF	.	TRBJ2-3	TRBV2	.
TGCGCCAGCAGCTTGAGAGGGCAGTTTTACGAGCAGTACTTC	CASSLRGQFYEQYF	.	TRBJ2-7	TRBV5-1	.
TGTGCCAGCAGCCAAAGTTGGCGGGGGCCCTACGAGCAGTACTTC	CASSQSWRGPYEQYF	.	TRBJ2-7	TRBV3-1/TRBV3-2	.
TGTGCCAGCAGTTTGATGAGGGCTGGAAACACCATATATTTT	CASSLMRAGNTIYF	.	TRBJ1-3	TRBV28	.
TGTGCCAGCAGAGCGCTCGGGACAGGCAAAAACACAGATACGCAGTATTTT	CASRALGTGKNTDTQYF	.	TRBJ2-3	TRBV2	TRBD1
TGTGCCAGCAGCTTGAGGGACAGGAACACTGAAGCTTTCTTT	CASSLRDRNTEAFF	.	TRBJ1-1	TRBV7-8	TRBD1
TGTGCCAGCAGTTACGCGTCGTTGTCGACAACCGGGACTACTAGCACAGATACGCAGTATTTT	CASSYASLSTTGTTSTDTQYF	.	TRBJ2-3	TRBV6-2/TRBV6-3	TRBD2
TGTGCCAGCAGCTTCGTTCAGGGGAACACTGAAGCTTTCTTT	CASSFVQGNTEAFF	.	TRBJ1-1	TRBV11-2	.
TGCGCCAGCAGCTTGGCCGGCAGGGGCCTCGACTTTGAAGCTTTCTTT	CASSLAGRGLDFEAFF	.	TRBJ1-1	TRBV5-1	.
TGTGCCAGCACCTGGACAGCCCAAGGGGAGGCTTTCTTT	CASTWTAQGEAFF	.	TRBJ1-1	TRBV5-5	.
TGTGCCAGCAGTTATTTGGATGTGAGAGGGCTAATATACGAGCAGTACTTC	CASSYLDVRGLIYEQYF	.	TRBJ2-7	TRBV6-2/TRBV6-3	.
TGCGCCAGCAGCCATCGACAGGGCCAAGAGACCCAGTACTTC	CASSHRQGQETQYF	few	TRBJ2-5	TRBV4-1	TRBD1
TGTGCCAGCAGCTTTTTAAGCGGGGGGGCCGAGACCCAGTACTTC	CASSFLSGGAETQYF	.	TRBJ2-5	TRBV7-2	TRBD2
TGTGCCAGCAGCGCCGGGACTAGCTGGTTTCAGCAGTTCTTC	CASSAGTSWFQQFF	.	TRBJ2-1	TRBV9	TRBD2
TGTGCCAGCAGTTTACCGGTCGATAACACTGAAGCTTTCTTT	CASSLPVDNTEAFF	.	TRBJ1-1	TRBV28	.
TGTGCCAGTAGTAAAAAGACAGGTAACACTGAAGCTTTCTTT	CASSKKTGNTEAFF	.	TRBJ1-1	TRBV19	.
TGTGCCAGCAGTCCGGGCCAGGGCGGCACTGAAGCTTTCTTT	CASSPGQGGTEAFF	.	TRBJ1-1	TRBV28	.
TGTGCCAGCAGCCTACAGGGTGCTGGAAACACCATATATTTT	CASSLQGAGNTIYF	.	TRBJ1-3	TRBV5-5	.
TGTGCCAGCAGTGCGGGTCCCGCCGGCTACACCTTC	CASSAGPAGYTF	once	TRBJ1-2	TRBV28	.
TGTGCCAGCAGCCACGACCCGGGACAGGCGCGTCAGCCCCAGCATTTT	CASSHDPGQARQPQHF	few	TRBJ1-5	TRBV3-1/TRBV3-2	TRBD1
TGTGCCAGCAGAGGTAGCGGGGGGGCAAAAAATGAGCAGTTCTTC	CASRGSGGAKNEQFF	.	TRBJ2-1	TRBV2	TRBD2
TGTGCCACCAGCGGAGAGACTAGCGGGTACTTCAATGAGCAGTTCTTC	CATSGETSGYFNEQFF	.	TRBJ2-1	TRBV15	TRBD2
TGTGCCAGCACCTATAGCGGGGGGGCAGCTGAGACCCAGTACTTC	CASTYSGGAAETQYF	few	TRBJ2-5	TRBV3-1/TRBV3-2	TRBD2